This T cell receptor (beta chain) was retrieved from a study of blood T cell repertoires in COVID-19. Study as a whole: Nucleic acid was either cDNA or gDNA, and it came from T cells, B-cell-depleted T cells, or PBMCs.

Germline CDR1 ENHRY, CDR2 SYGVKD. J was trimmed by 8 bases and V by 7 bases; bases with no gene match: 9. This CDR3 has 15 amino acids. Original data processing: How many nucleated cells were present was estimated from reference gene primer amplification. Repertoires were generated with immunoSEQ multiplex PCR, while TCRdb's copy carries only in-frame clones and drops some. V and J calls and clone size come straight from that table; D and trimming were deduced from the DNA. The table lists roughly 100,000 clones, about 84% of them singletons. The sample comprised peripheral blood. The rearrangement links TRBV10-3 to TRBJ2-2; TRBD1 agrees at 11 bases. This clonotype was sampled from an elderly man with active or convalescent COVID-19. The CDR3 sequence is CAIKLGQGALGELFF. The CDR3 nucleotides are TGTGCCATCAAACTTGGACAGGGGGCTTTGGGGGAGCTGTTTTTT.